The source of this T cell receptor (beta chain) is a study of OX40 agonist ivuxolimab in advanced cancers. For the study at large: Hepatocellular carcinoma, melanoma, renal cell or head and neck cancer was diagnosed in the dose-escalation patients. Of mixed ages from about 23 to 85 and averaging approximately 60 years, the group was approximately 80% male. Overall study findings and caveats: Also present in some nonresponders was a low level of normalized T-cell clonal expansion.

TCRdb's table, derived via immunoSEQ multiplex PCR, lists solely in-frame clones and lacks some. Of 75,000 to 100,000 clones listed, roughly 87% were seen once; the top ten hold 0.45% to 0.55%. Germline CDR1 and CDR2: MNHEY and SMNVEV (reference sequence). V was trimmed by 3 bases and J by 7 bases, leaving 15 bases between them. CDR3 length equals 15 residues. Comment on this clone: The antigen is undetermined.

Baseline was the first blood sampling point, followed by cycle 4 day 1 and cycle 7 day 1. This chain connects TRBV27 to TRBJ1-4; D uncertain. The sequence was obtained from an adult with an advanced solid tumor such as melanoma, head and neck, liver or kidney cancer. Sample: CD4+ or CD8+ T cells sorted from blood, taken in a trial of the OX40 agonist ivuxolimab. CDR3: CASSFGPRPSEKLFF. In DNA, the CDR3 is TGTGCCAGCAGTTTTGGGCCCCGACCTTCTGAAAAACTGTTTTTT.